Following are 5 T cell receptor beta chains from one sample sequenced in a study of neurological immune-mediated disorders. TCRdb analysed the 5' RACE reads with MiXCR anew, one entry per CDR3 protein. In the table there are 35,000 or so distinct CDR3 sequences, 10% of which are singletons. Sequencing input: PBMCs. These receptors came from a woman aged 25 to 39 with HTLV-1-associated myelopathy (HAM/TSP).

There are many counts of this clonotype. This chain connects TRBV3-1 to TRBJ2-3; no clear D gene. V was trimmed by 1 base and J by 5 bases, leaving 16 bases between them. This CDR3 comprises 16 residues. Germline V gene lookup returns CDR1 LGHDT and CDR2 YNNKEL (reference sequence). CDR3 coding DNA: TGTGCCAGCAGCCAAGGGGATCCCATCCTTCGAGATACGCAGTATTTT. Translated, it gives CASSQGDPILRDTQYF.

This clonotype was seen repeatedly, ten times or more. The rearrangement uses TRBV20-1 and TRBJ2-3, with TRBD2 identical over 9 bases. The CDR3 has 15 residues. J was trimmed by 1 base and V by 1 base; bases with no gene match: 3. Per germline, CDR1 DFQATT and CDR2 SNEGSKA (reference sequence). The CDR3 nucleotides read TGCAGTGCTAGAGTACCTAGCGGGGGCACAGATACGCAGTATTTT. Translating it yields CSARVPSGGTDTQYF.

This clonotype was recorded many times. The chain links TRBV18 to TRBJ2-3; D gene ambiguous. Trimming left V 3 bases short and J 2 bases short, with 6 bases between. The germline gives CDR1 KGHSH, CDR2 LQKENI. The CDR3 is 13 residues long. CDR3 in amino acids: CASSPQDTDTQYF. CDR3 bases: TGTGCCAGCTCACCCCAAGACACAGATACGCAGTATTTT.

This clonotype occurred many times. The rearrangement joins TRBV18 to TRBJ2-1; a possible D gene is TRBD1 (7 bases). Trimming left V 11 bases short and J 5 bases short, with 19 bases between. The CDR3 loop spans 14 amino acids. CDR1 and CDR2 (germline): KGHSH, LQKENI. The DNA for the CDR3 is TGTGCCGCGGGGCCGGGACAGCAAAACAATGAGCAGTTCTTC. Protein product: CAAGPGQQNNEQFF.

The chain employs TRBV18 and TRBJ1-5, with D perhaps TRBD1 (6 bases). V was pared by 7 bases and J by 3 bases, with 10 bases between. There are 13 residues in the CDR3. Germline loops: CDR1 KGHSH, CDR2 LQKENI. The CDR3 coding sequence is TGTGCCAGCTGCACAGGGAACAATCAGCCCCAGCATTTT. Its translation: CASCTGNNQPQHF.